This T cell receptor (beta chain) was identified during a study of cytomegalovirus exposure and HLA in healthy donors. Study details: Caucasian-associated ancestry cluster membership applied to around 80% of 398 genotyped donors.

Remarks on this clone: No antigen is known for it.

Donors consisted of healthy bone marrow donors. The study, taken as a whole, reports: Researchers counted around 150 TCR beta chains as cytomegalovirus-associated. Rarity characterized most TCR sequences, yet some public TCRs appeared in many donors.

The CDR3 runs 18 residues. Looked up from germline, CDR1 is MNHGY and CDR2 is SVAAGI. V dropped 4 bases and J dropped 4 bases, with 25 bases sitting between them. The PCR contained 60 Vbeta and 13 Jbeta primers. Clones were sequenced by immunoSEQ multiplex PCR, and TCRdb holds only the in-frame ones, with some missing. The sample yields some 120,000 clones, roughly 80% seen once. Source material: PBMCs. The rearrangement links TRBV6-9 to TRBJ1-2, with unresolved D. This sequence was found in a young man in good health and CMV-seropositive. The CDR3: CASSSGRERRPLLYGYTF. DNA for the CDR3: TGTGCCAGCAGTTCGGGTCGGGAACGGCGCCCTCTTCTCTATGGCTACACCTTC.